This T cell receptor (beta chain) is from a study of graft-versus-host responses after intestinal transplantation. Some clones are missing from TCRdb's copy, which holds only in-frame ones; the method was immunoSEQ multiplex PCR. Here the sample spans roughly 10,000 clones, 85% to 95% being singletons. V lost 7 bases to trimming and J lost 7 bases, with 8 bases between them. Looked up from germline, CDR1 is SEHNR and CDR2 is FQNEAQ (reference sequence). This CDR3 contains 11 residues. This material consisted of PBMCs, taken 8 days after intestinal transplant. The receptor was isolated from a human patient who received an intestinal transplant, so some T cells may come from the graft donor. The V gene is TRBV7-9, the J gene TRBJ2-1, with unresolved D. The CDR3 is CASTSMNEQFF. The CDR3 DNA reads as TGTGCCAGCACCTCAATGAATGAGCAGTTCTTC.